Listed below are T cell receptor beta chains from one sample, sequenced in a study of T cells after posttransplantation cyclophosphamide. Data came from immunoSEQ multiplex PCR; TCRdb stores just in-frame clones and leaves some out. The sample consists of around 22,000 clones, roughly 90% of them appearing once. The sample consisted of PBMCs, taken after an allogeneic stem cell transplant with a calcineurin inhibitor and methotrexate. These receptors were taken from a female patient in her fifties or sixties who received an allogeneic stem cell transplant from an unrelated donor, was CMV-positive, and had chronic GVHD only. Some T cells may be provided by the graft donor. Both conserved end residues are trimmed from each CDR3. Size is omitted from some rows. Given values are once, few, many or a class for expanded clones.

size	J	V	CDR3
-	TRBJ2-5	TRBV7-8	ASSPSGRAKEETQY
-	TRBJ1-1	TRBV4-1	ASSHWDRGNTEAF
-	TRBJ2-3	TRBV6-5	ASSNPVLPPYTQY
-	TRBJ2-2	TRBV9	ASSDEDRVNTGELF
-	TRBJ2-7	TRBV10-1	ASSESPGTYEQY
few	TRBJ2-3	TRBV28	ASSTVPGASTDTQY
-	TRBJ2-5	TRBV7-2	ASSDLAGGGQETQY
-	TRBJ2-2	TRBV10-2	ASSSTSGRATPRELF
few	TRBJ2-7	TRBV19	ASSSGGADYEQY
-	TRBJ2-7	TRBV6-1	ASSEADGSRYSYEQY
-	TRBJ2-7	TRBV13	ASSPRQGHEQY
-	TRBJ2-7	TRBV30	AWSVRDRGIYEQY
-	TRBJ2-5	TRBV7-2	ASNNRFETQY
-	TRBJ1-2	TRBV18	ASSPDREAYGYT
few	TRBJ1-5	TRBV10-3	AIRTGINQPQH
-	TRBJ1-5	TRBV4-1	ASSAQGFNQPQH
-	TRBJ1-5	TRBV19	ASRRDRTSNQPQH
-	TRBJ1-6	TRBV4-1	ASSQGRVLRGTLH